The 16 T cell receptor beta chains presented below share a single source sample, sequenced in a study of T-cell memory formation after mild COVID-19. TCRdb re-called the 5' RACE reads with MiXCR, one entry per CDR3 protein. The sample lists 400,000 to 500,000 distinct CDR3 sequences, around 17% occurring once. Sequencing was performed on PBMCs or a T cell subset sorted from them (not recorded which). Source of these receptors: a man between 18 and 29 years old who had mild COVID-19 (a few samples of this study predate the infection). Cell type and time point are not known.

This clonotype was seen a handful of times. The chain combines TRBV27 with TRBJ1-2, with D unresolved. Germline V lookup: CDR1 MNHEY, CDR2 SMNVEV (reference sequence). The CDR3 has 14 residues. The germline V and J ends were trimmed by 6 bases and 3 bases, with 14 bases remaining between them. CDR3 sequence reads: CASSYQAGDYGYTF. As DNA, the CDR3 is TGTGCCAGCAGCTACCAGGCCGGGGACTATGGCTACACCTTC.

This clonotype came up many times. CDR3 nucleotides: TGCGCCAGCAGCTTGGAAGGGCCTGATAATTCACCCCTCCACTTT. Residues: CASSLEGPDNSPLHF. The chain has TRBV5-1 and TRBJ1-6; D gene ambiguous. The CDR3 has 15 residues. Germline V gives CDR1 SGHRS, CDR2 YFSETQ. Trimming removed 0 bases at V and 5 bases at J, with 9 bases between. The full variable domain, with the rest looked up from reference TRBV5-1 and TRBJ1-6, is KAGVTQTPRYLIKTRGQQVTLSCSPISGHRSVSWYQQTPGQGLQFLFEYFSETQRNKGNFPGRFSGRQFSNSRSEMNVSTLELGDSALYLCASSLEGPDNSPLHFGNGTRLTVT.

This clonotype was counted only a few times. This chain joins TRBV11-2 and TRBJ1-4; tentatively, D is TRBD1 (5 bases). CDR1 SGHAT and CDR2 FQNNGV come from the germline V gene. This CDR3 spans 16 amino acids. Trimming cost V 5 bases and J 6 bases, with 19 bases left between them. CDR3 DNA: TGTGCCAGCAGCAAAAGGGCTGCAGGGTCGTATGAAAAACTGTTTTTT. Translation gives CASSKRAAGSYEKLFF.

This clonotype was picked up a small number of times. The chain joins TRBV5-1 to TRBJ2-6; D might be TRBD1 (5 bases). From germline, CDR1 is SGHRS and CDR2 YFSETQ. V was shortened by 5 bases and J by 0 bases, with 9 bases between the two germline ends. The CDR3 contains 15 residues. The CDR3: CASSRGNSGANVLTF. The CDR3 DNA follows: TGCGCCAGCAGTAGGGGCAACTCTGGGGCCAACGTCCTGACTTTC.

The genes are TRBV25-1 and TRBJ1-1; D unresolved. Trimming took off 1 base at V and 7 bases at J, with 10 bases between the two ends. Germline V CDR1 and CDR2: MGHDK, SYGVNS. This CDR3 comprises 13 residues. The chain's CDR3 is CASSESPSFEAFF. The CDR3 DNA sequence: TGTGCCAGCAGTGAATCCCCAAGCTTTGAAGCTTTCTTT.

This chain joins TRBV5-1 and TRBJ2-1, with 9 nucleotides matching TRBD1. This CDR3 has 14 amino acids. J lost 6 bases, V lost 4 bases, and 5 bases had no gene match. Per germline, CDR1 SGHRS and CDR2 YFSETQ. Here the CDR3 DNA reads TGCGCCAGCAGCCCGGGACAGGGTTTCAATGAGCAGTTCTTC. Protein product: CASSPGQGFNEQFF. Full variable domain (missing parts from reference TRBV5-1 and TRBJ2-1): KAGVTQTPRYLIKTRGQQVTLSCSPISGHRSVSWYQQTPGQGLQFLFEYFSETQRNKGNFPGRFSGRQFSNSRSEMNVSTLELGDSALYLCASSPGQGFNEQFFGPGTRLTVL.

This clonotype came up a few times. The chain carries TRBV12-3 or TRBV12-4 and TRBJ2-3; TRBD2 is a possible D gene (5 bases). The CDR3 has 16 amino acids. The V end was cut by 3 bases, the J end by 3 bases, with 16 bases between. In DNA form, the CDR3 reads TGTGCCAGCAGTTTCGGGGATTATCCCACTACAGATACGCAGTATTTT. Translated: CASSFGDYPTTDTQYF.

This clonotype occurred a few times. The J gene is TRBJ2-1, the V gene TRBV5-5; 7 bases map to TRBD1. Germline CDR1 SGHKS, CDR2 YYEKEE (reference sequence). This CDR3 comprises 15 residues. J gave up 7 bases and V 0 bases, and 7 bases lay outside the gene matches. CDR3 region: CASSLAGDRVNEQFF. The CDR3 DNA reads as TGTGCCAGCAGCTTGGCCGGGGACAGAGTGAATGAGCAGTTCTTC.

The J gene is TRBJ2-2, the V gene TRBV5-1; D might be TRBD2 (5 bases). Between the trimmed V and J ends, which lost 7 bases and 2 bases, there was a span of 15 bases. Looked up from germline, CDR1 is SGHRS and CDR2 is YFSETQ. This CDR3 is 15 amino acids long. Here the CDR3 DNA reads TGCGCCAGCCGCCGGGGAAACGTAAACACCGGGGAGCTGTTTTTT. Its translation is CASRRGNVNTGELFF.

This clonotype was observed a handful of times. This sequence joins TRBV19 and TRBJ2-2; D is ambiguous. Per germline, CDR1 LNHDA and CDR2 SQIVND (reference sequence). The CDR3 spans 13 residues. The V end was cut by 9 bases, the J end by 2 bases, with 10 bases between. CDR3 residues: CASETPNTGELFF. The CDR3 DNA is TGTGCCAGCGAGACACCTAACACCGGGGAGCTGTTTTTT. The whole variable domain, remainder taken from reference TRBV19 and TRBJ2-2, is DGGITQSPKYLFRKEGQNVTLSCEQNLNHDAMYWYRQDPGQGLRLIYYSQIVNDFQKGDIAEGYSVSREKKESFPLTVTSAQKNPTAFYLCASETPNTGELFFGEGSRLTVL.

This clonotype was detected a few times. The CDR3, as DNA: TGTGCCAGCAGCCAGACAGGGGGCTACCACGAGCAGTACTTC. Amino acids: CASSQTGGYHEQYF. V and J are TRBV7-9 and TRBJ2-7, with 10 positions matching TRBD1. The junction had 6 bases not matched to a gene; V was cut back by 5 bases and J by 5 bases. This CDR3 has 14 amino acids. In germline, CDR1 is SEHNR, CDR2 FQNEAQ (reference sequence).

The chain couples TRBV9 to TRBJ1-5; TRBD1 agrees at 7 bases. This CDR3 is built from 16 residues. The J segment lost 3 bases and the V segment lost 4 bases, leaving 10 bases of the junction unmatched. CDR1 and CDR2 (germline): SGDLS, YYNGEE. The CDR3 is CASSPQGGYTNQPQHF. In DNA, the CDR3 is TGTGCCAGCAGCCCCCAGGGGGGGTATACCAATCAGCCCCAGCATTTT.

This clonotype was found many times. This chain connects TRBV9 to TRBJ1-5; the D is unclear. CDR1 and CDR2 (germline): SGDLS, YYNGEE. Between the trimmed V and J ends, which lost 0 bases and 5 bases, there was a span of 6 bases. This CDR3 spans 13 amino acids. CDR3 coding DNA: TGTGCCAGCAGCGTAGGGGTGGATCAGCCCCAGCATTTT. Its translation: CASSVGVDQPQHF.

The rearrangement links TRBV7-2 to TRBJ2-1, with TRBD2 identical over 10 bases. V shed 4 bases and J 9 bases; nucleotides not matched to a gene: 15. Germline CDR1 and CDR2: SGHTA and FQGNSA. This CDR3 comprises 17 residues. The CDR3 here is CASSSTRRSGGAGEQFF. The DNA of the CDR3 is TGTGCCAGCAGCTCCACGCGGAGGAGCGGGGGGGCGGGTGAGCAGTTCTTC.

The chain recombines TRBV10-3 with TRBJ1-3; D remains ambiguous. Trimming took off 2 bases at V and 0 bases at J, with 11 bases between the two ends. The germline CDR1 and CDR2 sequences are ENHRY and SYGVKD. The CDR3 runs 16 residues. The CDR3 protein is CAISENQPNSGNTIYF. In DNA form, the CDR3 reads TGTGCCATCAGTGAGAACCAGCCAAACTCTGGAAACACCATATATTTT.

This clonotype was picked up a small number of times. The genes are TRBV4-2 and TRBJ2-5; 8 positions agree with TRBD2. CDR1 and CDR2 from the germline V gene are LGHNA and YNFKEQ. V dropped 1 base and J dropped 4; count of bases not matched to a gene: 8. The CDR3 consists of 16 residues. CDR3 bases: TGTGCCAGCAGCCAAGTTCTTAGCGGGGATGCAGAGACCCAGTACTTC. Protein: CASSQVLSGDAETQYF.